A few counts support the clone carrying this T cell receptor beta chain. This record belongs to a study of patients and donors after allogeneic stem cell transplantation. TCRdb itself ran the RT-PCR reads through MiXCR, one entry per CDR3 protein. The data hold more than 850,000 distinct CDR3 sequences, with roughly 18% observed a single time. Per the germline V gene, CDR1 is LNHNV and CDR2 is YYDKDF (reference sequence). The CDR3 spans 15 residues. V was trimmed by 7 bases and J by 4 bases, leaving 19 bases between them. The sample taken for sequencing was blood, either unsorted or a sorted T cell fraction (not recorded which). The TCR comes from a human donor who was either an allogeneic HSCT recipient or a stem cell or donor lymphocyte infusion donor (not recorded which). It is not recorded whose cells these are; they may come from a transplant donor. The rearrangement uses TRBV15 and TRBJ2-5; D might be TRBD1 or TRBD2, each matching 5 bases. CDR3 sequence (DNA): TGTGCCACCAAGGCAGGGACGGGGAACGGAGAGACCCAGTACTTC. Translation gives CATKAGTGNGETQYF.